This T cell receptor (beta chain) was found in a study of T cells in Graves' hyperthyroidism and ophthalmopathy. This CDR3 is 13 amino acids long. From germline, CDR1 is SGHRS and CDR2 YFSETQ. Comments on this clonotype: This may arise from a read error, as a much more abundant clone is one base away.

The CDR3 regions of TCR beta were amplified from RNA transcripts. TCR CDR3 underwent first-round RT-PCR with the HTBI primer set. Each CDR3 protein gets one entry after TCRdb re-called the multiplex PCR reads with MiXCR. The sample records some 300,000 distinct CDR3 sequences, around 20% being singletons. The receptor's source is a man aged 45-65 years with Graves' ophthalmopathy. This sequence joins TRBV5-1 and TRBJ2-3; D is unclear. The sample consisted of blood. CDR3 DNA sequence: TGCGCCGGCAGCTTGGAATCCACAGATACGCAGTATTTT. Translated, it gives CAGSLESTDTQYF.